A selection of T cell receptor beta chains follows, all from one sample in a study of cytomegalovirus exposure and HLA in healthy donors. Using immunoSEQ multiplex PCR, the repertoire was profiled, and TCRdb retains in-frame clones only, with some absent. The sample has around 140,000 clones, roughly 9.8% seen once. The sequencing input was PBMCs. These receptors were taken from a man between 45 and 60 years old in good health and CMV-seronegative. Both conserved end residues are part of each CDR3. D genes are given only for firm matches. The listing skips clone size in some rows; elsewhere it reads once, few, many or a size class.

>-|TRBV19|-|TRBJ2-7
TGTGCCAGTACCCTCTCCACAGCCTCCTACGAGCAGTACTTC
CASTLSTASYEQYF
>-|TRBV4-1|-|TRBJ1-5
TGCGCCAGCAGCCAAAGTAGTGGGACCCCCAGGGGTCAGCCCCAGCATTTT
CASSQSSGTPRGQPQHF
>few|TRBV5-1|-|TRBJ2-4
TGCGCCAGCAGCCTAGGCTCGAAAAACATTCAGTACTTC
CASSLGSKNIQYF
>few|TRBV10-3|-|TRBJ2-2
TGTGCCATCAGTGAAGACAGTTCGACCGCCGGGGAGCTGTTTTTT
CAISEDSSTAGELFF
>-|TRBV6-5|TRBD1|TRBJ1-2
TGTGCCAGCAGTCTAAGACAGGGGAACTATGGCTACACCTTC
CASSLRQGNYGYTF
>-|TRBV5-6|-|TRBJ2-1
TGTGCCAGCAGCTTGTTGCGGGTCAGCTCCTACAATGAGCAGTTCTTC
CASSLLRVSSYNEQFF
>-|TRBV9|-|TRBJ2-1
TGTGCCAGCAGCGTAGGATTTGGGGGAGGCTCCTACAATGAGCAGTTCTTC
CASSVGFGGGSYNEQFF
>few|TRBV2|TRBD1|TRBJ2-3
TGTGCCAGCACCCAGACTACAGGGGGAGATACGCAGTATTTT
CASTQTTGGDTQYF
>-|TRBV5-6|-|TRBJ2-2
TGTGCCAGCAGCGCCGGGATACCGAACACCGGGGAGCTGTTTTTT
CASSAGIPNTGELFF
>few|TRBV7-8|-|TRBJ2-7
TGTGCCAGCAGCCCCGACCGGGGGTACGAGCAGTACTTC
CASSPDRGYEQYF
>few|TRBV5-1|-|TRBJ2-2
TGCGCCAGCAGCTTGCCACAGAACACCGGGGAGCTGTTTTTT
CASSLPQNTGELFF
>few|TRBV7-9|TRBD2|TRBJ2-3
TGTGCCAGCAGCCGAGATTTAGCGGGGGGCACAGATACGCAGTATTTT
CASSRDLAGGTDTQYF
>few|TRBV7-8|TRBD1|TRBJ1-2
TGTGCCAGCAGCCCAACAGGACAGGGGATAAACTACACCTTC
CASSPTGQGINYTF
>few|TRBV10-3|TRBD2|TRBJ2-3
TGTGCCAGCAGTGATCTAGCGGGGGGGCCCGGCACAGATACGCAGTATTTT
CASSDLAGGPGTDTQYF
>-|TRBV5-8|TRBD1|TRBJ1-1
TGTGCCAGCAGCTTGGCCCGGCAGGGGGCGCTTAGTACTACTGAAGCTTTCTTT
CASSLARQGALSTTEAFF
>few|TRBV15|TRBD2|TRBJ2-5
TGTGCCACCAGCAGAGCCGGCCTAGCGGGGGGGCCAGGGGAGACCCAGTACTTC
CATSRAGLAGGPGETQYF
>few|TRBV6-1|TRBD2|TRBJ2-2
TGTGCCTCGAACCCGGCCGGGGGGGCCGGGGAGCTGTTTTTT
CASNPAGGAGELFF
>few|TRBV5-6|TRBD1|TRBJ2-7
TGTGCCAGCAGCTTAACCGGGACAGGGACCTACGAGCAGTACTTC
CASSLTGTGTYEQYF
>few|TRBV29-1|-|TRBJ1-1
TGCAGCGTTGCCGGGCCAGGGGCCACTGAAGCTTTCTTT
CSVAGPGATEAFF
>-|TRBV7-3|-|TRBJ2-1
TGTGCCAGCAGCTTAGGAGGGGGCGTGGAGCAGTTCTTC
CASSLGGGVEQFF
>few|TRBV28|TRBD1|TRBJ1-4
TGTGCCAGCAGAAGGGACAGGGCGATTGAAAAACTGTTTTTT
CASRRDRAIEKLFF
>few|TRBV6-5|-|TRBJ2-7
TGTGCCAGCAGTACCGGGAAGTCCTACGAGCAGTACTTC
CASSTGKSYEQYF
>-|TRBV27|TRBD1|TRBJ2-5
TGTGCCAGCAGAACGGGTAGGGGGCACGAGACCCAGTACTTC
CASRTGRGHETQYF
>-|TRBV5-1|TRBD2|TRBJ2-7
TGCGCCAGCAGCTTGGCGGGACTAGCGGGGGGGCAATCCTACGAGCAGTACTTC
CASSLAGLAGGQSYEQYF
>-|TRBV28|-|TRBJ1-4
TGTGCCAGCAGATCCCCCGCGGGGGGCGCCCCGGCTGAAAAACTGTTTTTT
CASRSPAGGAPAEKLFF
>-|TRBV5-1|-|TRBJ1-1
TGCGCCAGCAGCTTACCAATGGCGGACACTGAAGCTTTCTTT
CASSLPMADTEAFF
>few|TRBV5-5|-|TRBJ2-4
TGTGCCAGCAGCTTGGACGCGGGAAGGGACATTCAGTACTTC
CASSLDAGRDIQYF
>-|TRBV5-4|TRBD1|TRBJ1-2
TGTGCCAGCAGCTTTGGCAGGGGGTCTAACTATGGCTACACCTTC
CASSFGRGSNYGYTF
>few|TRBV5-6|TRBD2|TRBJ2-3
TGTGCCAGCAGCTTGGGGCTAGCGGGGGGGACAGATACGCAGTATTTT
CASSLGLAGGTDTQYF
>-|TRBV6-1|-|TRBJ1-6
TGTGCCAGCAGTAGCACGGGATCACCCCTCCACTTT
CASSSTGSPLHF
>few|TRBV10-1|TRBD2|TRBJ2-5
TGCGCCAGCAGTGACCCAGCGGGGTCGGAGGAGACCCAGTACTTC
CASSDPAGSEETQYF
>-|TRBV28|-|TRBJ1-1
TGTGCCAGCAGTTTCGGACAGCCTTTCGCTGAAGCTTTCTTT
CASSFGQPFAEAFF
>-|TRBV5-6|TRBD2|TRBJ2-1
TGTGCCAGCAGCCTTGGGACTACTGGTGAGCAGTTCTTC
CASSLGTTGEQFF
>few|TRBV5-6|TRBD1|TRBJ2-7
TGTGCCAGCAGCGGGGGCGACTGGACAGGGGATAACGAGCAGTACTTC
CASSGGDWTGDNEQYF
>few|TRBV7-9|TRBD1|TRBJ2-7
TGTGCCAGCAGCCCCAGGGGGAGCTCCTACGAGCAGTACTTC
CASSPRGSSYEQYF
>-|TRBV19|-|TRBJ2-3
TGTGCCAGTATCCCGACGAAAATAGCCACAGATACGCAGTATTTT
CASIPTKIATDTQYF
>-|TRBV30|TRBD1|TRBJ1-2
TGTGCCTGGAGAGTCACCCCGGGACAGACCTATGGCTACACCTTC
CAWRVTPGQTYGYTF
>few|TRBV6-1|TRBD2|TRBJ2-5
TGTGCCAGCAGTGAAACGGGAGCGGGGGGAGGGGAGACCCAGTACTTC
CASSETGAGGGETQYF
>-|TRBV28|-|TRBJ1-2
TGTGCCAGCAGTTTAATCGCGGGGGGGGATGGCTACACCTTC
CASSLIAGGDGYTF
>-|TRBV4-1|TRBD1|TRBJ1-2
TGCGCCAGCAGACCTCCGGGACAGGGGGCTTCGAACTATGGCTACACCTTC
CASRPPGQGASNYGYTF
>few|TRBV6-1|-|TRBJ1-5
TGTGCCAGCAGTGATATAGCAGGGCGAAGTCAGCCCCAGCATTTT
CASSDIAGRSQPQHF
>-|TRBV6-6|TRBD2|TRBJ2-7
TGTGCCAGCAGTGCCCCCGGGACTAGTGAAAAGCAGTACTTC
CASSAPGTSEKQYF
>-|TRBV10-3|-|TRBJ2-7
TGTGCCATCAGTGAGTCTACGAGGCAGTACTTC
CAISESTRQYF
>-|TRBV2|TRBD2|TRBJ2-2
TGTGCCAGCAGCCGCCCCGGGACTAGCGACCTGAACACCGGGGAGCTGTTTTTT
CASSRPGTSDLNTGELFF
>few|TRBV7-2|TRBD1|TRBJ2-1
TGTGCCAGCAGCTTAGTTGGGACAGCGTCCAGTTACAATGAGCAGTTCTTC
CASSLVGTASSYNEQFF
>few|TRBV10-2|-|TRBJ2-3
TGCGCCAGCAGGGGAGGGGGTGATACGCAGTATTTT
CASRGGGDTQYF
>few|TRBV10-2|-|TRBJ2-7
TGCGCCAGCAGCCTTGGTCTGGCCGAGCAGTACTTC
CASSLGLAEQYF
>few|TRBV5-4|TRBD1|TRBJ1-1
TGTGCCAGCAGCTTGGACAGGGGTGAGACTGAAGCTTTCTTT
CASSLDRGETEAFF
>-|TRBV5-4|TRBD2|TRBJ2-3
TGTGCCAGCAGCGGGGGACTAGCGGAGCGCACAGATACGCAGTATTTT
CASSGGLAERTDTQYF
>-|TRBV9|-|TRBJ1-1
TGTGCCAGCTCCCTTGCGGGGGAAAACACTGAAGCTTTCTTT
CASSLAGENTEAFF
>-|TRBV27|TRBD2|TRBJ2-1
TGTGCCAGCAGCCTCCGGGGGGGTAACAATGAGCAGTTCTTC
CASSLRGGNNEQFF
>-|TRBV6-4|-|TRBJ1-2
TGTGCCAGCAGTGAAAGCGGGCTCTATGGCTACACCTTC
CASSESGLYGYTF
>-|TRBV9|TRBD2|TRBJ2-7
TGTGCCAGCAGGTCTAGCGGTTCGGACGAGCAGTACTTC
CASRSSGSDEQYF
>few|TRBV6-1|-|TRBJ1-1
TGTGCCAGCAGTGAAGTACAGCCGATGAACACTGAAGCTTTCTTT
CASSEVQPMNTEAFF
>-|TRBV5-4|TRBD1|TRBJ1-2
TGTGCCAGCAGCACCGGACAGGCCACACGCTATAACGGCTACACCTTC
CASSTGQATRYNGYTF
>-|TRBV5-5|-|TRBJ2-7
TGTGCCAGCAGCCCTCGGGCAGGGCCTTACGAGCAGTACTTC
CASSPRAGPYEQYF
>few|TRBV30|TRBD1|TRBJ2-1
TGTGCCTGGCGCCGGGACAGGAGAAACAATGAGCAGTTCTTC
CAWRRDRRNNEQFF